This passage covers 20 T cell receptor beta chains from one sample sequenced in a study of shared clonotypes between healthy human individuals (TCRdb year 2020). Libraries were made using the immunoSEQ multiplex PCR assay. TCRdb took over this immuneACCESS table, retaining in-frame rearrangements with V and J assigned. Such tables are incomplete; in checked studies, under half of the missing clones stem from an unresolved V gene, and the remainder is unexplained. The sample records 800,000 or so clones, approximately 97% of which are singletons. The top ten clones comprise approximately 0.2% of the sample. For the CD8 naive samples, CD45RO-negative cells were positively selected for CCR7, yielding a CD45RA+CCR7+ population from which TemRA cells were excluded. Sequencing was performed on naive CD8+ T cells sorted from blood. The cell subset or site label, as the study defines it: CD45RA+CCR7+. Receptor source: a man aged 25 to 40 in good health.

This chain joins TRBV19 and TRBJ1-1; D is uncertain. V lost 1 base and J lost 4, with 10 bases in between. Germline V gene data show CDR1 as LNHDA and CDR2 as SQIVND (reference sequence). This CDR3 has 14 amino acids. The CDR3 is CASSIVWGGTEAFF. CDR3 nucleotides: TGTGCCAGTAGTATAGTGTGGGGTGGCACTGAAGCTTTCTTT.

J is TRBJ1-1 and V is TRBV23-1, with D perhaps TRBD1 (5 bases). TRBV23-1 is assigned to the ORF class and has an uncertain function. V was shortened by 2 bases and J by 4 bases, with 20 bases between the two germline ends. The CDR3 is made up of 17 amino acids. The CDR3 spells CASSQITIREGGTEAFF. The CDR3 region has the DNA TGCGCCAGCAGTCAAATAACGATCAGGGAGGGCGGCACTGAAGCTTTCTTT.

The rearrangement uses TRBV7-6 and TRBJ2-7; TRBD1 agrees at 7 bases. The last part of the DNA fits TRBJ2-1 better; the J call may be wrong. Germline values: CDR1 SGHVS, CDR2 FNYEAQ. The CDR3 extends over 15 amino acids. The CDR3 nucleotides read TGTGCCAGCAGCTTAAACGAAGACAGGGCCGATGAGCAGTTCTTC. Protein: CASSLNEDRADEQFF.

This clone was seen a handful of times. CDR3 sequence (DNA): TGTGCCCTTTCGACAGGGGACAATCAGCCCCAGCATTTT. This codes for CALSTGDNQPQHF. This chain joins TRBV6-1 and TRBJ1-5, with 8 bases fitting TRBD1. Trimming took 11 bases from V and 3 from J; bases not matched to a gene: 6. CDR1 is MNHNS and CDR2 is SASEGT in the germline V gene. The CDR3 totals 13 residues.

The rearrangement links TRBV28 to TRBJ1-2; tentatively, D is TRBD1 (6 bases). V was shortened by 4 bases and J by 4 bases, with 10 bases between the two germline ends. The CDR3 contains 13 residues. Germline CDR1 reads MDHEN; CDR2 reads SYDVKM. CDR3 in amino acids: CASSSGGAYGYTF. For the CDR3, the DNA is TGTGCCAGCAGTTCCGGGGGGGCCTATGGCTACACCTTC.

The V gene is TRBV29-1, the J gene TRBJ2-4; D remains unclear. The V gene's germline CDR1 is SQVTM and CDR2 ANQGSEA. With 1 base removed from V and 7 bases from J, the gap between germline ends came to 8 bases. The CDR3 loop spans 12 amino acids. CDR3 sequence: CSVEGEANIQYF. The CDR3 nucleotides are TGCAGCGTTGAAGGAGAAGCTAACATTCAGTACTTC.

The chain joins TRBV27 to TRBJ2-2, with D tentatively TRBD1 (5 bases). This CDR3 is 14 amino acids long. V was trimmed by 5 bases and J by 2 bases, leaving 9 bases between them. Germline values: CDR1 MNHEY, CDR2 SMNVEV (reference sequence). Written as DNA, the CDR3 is TGTGCCAGCAGTCCGACAGAAAACACCGGGGAGCTGTTTTTT. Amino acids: CASSPTENTGELFF.

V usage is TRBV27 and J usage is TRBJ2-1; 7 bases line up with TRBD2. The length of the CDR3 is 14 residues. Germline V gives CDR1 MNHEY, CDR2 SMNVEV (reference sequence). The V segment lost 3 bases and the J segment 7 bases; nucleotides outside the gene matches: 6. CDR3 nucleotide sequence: TGTGCCAGCAGTTTGAGGCGCGGGGGAAATGAGCAGTTCTTC. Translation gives CASSLRRGGNEQFF.

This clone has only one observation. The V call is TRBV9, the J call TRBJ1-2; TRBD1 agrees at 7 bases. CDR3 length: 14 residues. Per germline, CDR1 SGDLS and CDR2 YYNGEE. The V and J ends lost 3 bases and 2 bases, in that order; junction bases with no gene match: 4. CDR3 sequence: CASSATGRNYGYTF. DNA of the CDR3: TGTGCCAGCAGCGCGACAGGGCGGAACTATGGCTACACCTTC.

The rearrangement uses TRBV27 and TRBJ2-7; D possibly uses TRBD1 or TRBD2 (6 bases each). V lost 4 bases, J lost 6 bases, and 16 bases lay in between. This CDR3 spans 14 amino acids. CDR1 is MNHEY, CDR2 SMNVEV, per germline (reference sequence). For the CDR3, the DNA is TGTGCCAGCAGTTACGGGGGCAGGGTCCGCGAGCAGTACTTC. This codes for CASSYGGRVREQYF.

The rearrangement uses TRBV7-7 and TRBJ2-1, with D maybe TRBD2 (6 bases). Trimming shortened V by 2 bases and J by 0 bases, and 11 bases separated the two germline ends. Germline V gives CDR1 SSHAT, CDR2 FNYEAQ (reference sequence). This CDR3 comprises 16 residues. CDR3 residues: CASSLTGLRSYNEQFF. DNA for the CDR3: TGTGCCAGCAGCTTAACGGGACTCCGCTCCTACAATGAGCAGTTCTTC.

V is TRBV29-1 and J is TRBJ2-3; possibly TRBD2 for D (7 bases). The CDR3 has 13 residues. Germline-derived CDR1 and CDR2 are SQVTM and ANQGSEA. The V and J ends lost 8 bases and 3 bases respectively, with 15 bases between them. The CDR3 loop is CSHRGGRTDTQYF. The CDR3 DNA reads TGCAGCCATAGGGGGGGGCGAACAGATACGCAGTATTTT.

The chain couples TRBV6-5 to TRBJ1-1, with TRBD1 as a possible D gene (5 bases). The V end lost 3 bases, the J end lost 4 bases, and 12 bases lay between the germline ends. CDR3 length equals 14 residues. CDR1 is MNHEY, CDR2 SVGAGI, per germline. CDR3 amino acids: CASSYSGTGTEAFF. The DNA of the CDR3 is TGTGCCAGCAGTTATTCGGGTACAGGCACTGAAGCTTTCTTT.

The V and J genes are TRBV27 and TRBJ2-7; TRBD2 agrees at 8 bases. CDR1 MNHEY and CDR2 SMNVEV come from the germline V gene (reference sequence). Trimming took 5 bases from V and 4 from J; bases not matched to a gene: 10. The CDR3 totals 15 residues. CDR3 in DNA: TGTGCCAGCAGTCCCGGACTAGCTAAACTTTACGAGCAGTACTTC. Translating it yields CASSPGLAKLYEQYF.

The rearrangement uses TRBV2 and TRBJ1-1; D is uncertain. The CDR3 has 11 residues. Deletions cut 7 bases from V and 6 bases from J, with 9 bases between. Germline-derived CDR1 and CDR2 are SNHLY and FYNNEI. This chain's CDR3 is CASKAWAEAFF. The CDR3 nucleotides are TGTGCCAGCAAAGCCTGGGCTGAAGCTTTCTTT. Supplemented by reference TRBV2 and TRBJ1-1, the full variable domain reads EPEVTQTPSHQVTQMGQEVILRCVPISNHLYFYWYRQILGQKVEFLVSFYNNEISEKSEIFDDQFSVERPDGSNFTLKIRSTKLEDSAMYFCASKAWAEAFFGQGTRLTVV.

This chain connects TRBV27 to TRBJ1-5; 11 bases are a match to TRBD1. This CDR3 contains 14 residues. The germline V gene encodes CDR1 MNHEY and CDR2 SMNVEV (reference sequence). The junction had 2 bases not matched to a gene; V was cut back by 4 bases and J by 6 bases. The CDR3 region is CASSWTGGFQPQHF. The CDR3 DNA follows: TGTGCCAGCAGTTGGACAGGGGGCTTTCAGCCCCAGCATTTT.

CDR3 sequence reads: CASSFGLAAQETQYF. For the CDR3, the DNA is TGTGCCAGCAGCTTCGGACTAGCGGCTCAAGAGACCCAGTACTTC. The chain recombines TRBV7-3 with TRBJ2-5, with 10 bases aligning to TRBD2. The germline V gene has CDR1 SGHTA and CDR2 FQGTGA. This CDR3 has 15 residues. Trimming at V came to 3 bases and at J to 2 bases, leaving 3 bases not matched to a gene.

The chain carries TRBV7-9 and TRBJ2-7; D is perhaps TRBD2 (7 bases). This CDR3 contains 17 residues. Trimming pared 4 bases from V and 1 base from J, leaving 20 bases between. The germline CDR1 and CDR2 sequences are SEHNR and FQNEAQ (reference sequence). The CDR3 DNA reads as TGTGCCAGCAGCTCCCCTCAGGGCGGGGGCCCTTCCTACGAGCAGTACTTC. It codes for CASSSPQGGGPSYEQYF.

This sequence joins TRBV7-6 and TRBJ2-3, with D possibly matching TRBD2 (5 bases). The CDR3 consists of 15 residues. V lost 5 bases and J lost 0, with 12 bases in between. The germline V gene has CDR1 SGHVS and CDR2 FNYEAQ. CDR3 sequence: CASSRPSLSTDTQYF. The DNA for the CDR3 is TGTGCCAGCAGCCGACCTAGCCTTAGCACAGATACGCAGTATTTT.

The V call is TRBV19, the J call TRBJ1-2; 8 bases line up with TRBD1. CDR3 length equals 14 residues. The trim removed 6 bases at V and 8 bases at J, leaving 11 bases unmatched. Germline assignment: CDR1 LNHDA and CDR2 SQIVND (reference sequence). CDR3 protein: CASSTTGGREGYTF. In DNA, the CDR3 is TGTGCCAGTAGCACCACAGGGGGAAGAGAGGGCTACACCTTC.